This TCR beta chain derives from a study of blood T cell repertoires in COVID-19. Background on the study: COVID-19 samples, acute and convalescent, were from the United States, Italy and Spain.

The germline V gene encodes CDR1 SGHKS and CDR2 YYEKEE (reference sequence). The ends were cut back, 1 base at V and 6 bases at J, with 17 bases in the middle. The length of the CDR3 is 16 residues. Living in 24 US areas, the participants were between about 18 and 95 years of age. Some clones are missing from TCRdb's copy, which holds only in-frame ones; the method was immunoSEQ multiplex PCR. The table lists 250,000 or so clones, roughly 90% of them singletons. Sequenced sample: PBMCs or T cells enriched from blood (not recorded which). The V call is TRBV5-5, the J call TRBJ1-5; D gene ambiguous. The receptor comes from a man in his forties or fifties who had recovered from COVID-19. CDR3: CASSLQFRNLGQPQHF. The CDR3 DNA follows: TGTGCCAGCAGCTTGCAGTTCAGAAACCTAGGTCAGCCCCAGCATTTT.